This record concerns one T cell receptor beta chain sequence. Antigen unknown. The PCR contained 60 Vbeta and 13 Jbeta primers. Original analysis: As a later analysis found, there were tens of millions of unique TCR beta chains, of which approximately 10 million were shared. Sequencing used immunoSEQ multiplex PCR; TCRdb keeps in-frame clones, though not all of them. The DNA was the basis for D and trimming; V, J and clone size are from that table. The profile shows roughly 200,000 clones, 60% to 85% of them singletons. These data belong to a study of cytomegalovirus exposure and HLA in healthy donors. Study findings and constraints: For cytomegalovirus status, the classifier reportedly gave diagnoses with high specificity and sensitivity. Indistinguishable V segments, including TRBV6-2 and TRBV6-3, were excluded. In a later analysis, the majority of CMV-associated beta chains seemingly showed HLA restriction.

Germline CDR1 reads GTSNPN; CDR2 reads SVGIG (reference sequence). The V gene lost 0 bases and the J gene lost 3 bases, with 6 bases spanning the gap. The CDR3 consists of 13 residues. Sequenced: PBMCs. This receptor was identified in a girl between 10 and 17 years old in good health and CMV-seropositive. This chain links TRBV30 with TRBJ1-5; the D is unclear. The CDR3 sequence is CAWSVSLNQPQHF. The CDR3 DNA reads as TGTGCCTGGAGTGTATCCCTCAATCAGCCCCAGCATTTT. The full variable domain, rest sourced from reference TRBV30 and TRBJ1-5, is SQTIHQWPATLVQPVGSPLSLECTVEGTSNPNLYWYRQAAGRGLQLLFYSVGIGQISSEVPQNLSASRPQDRQFILSSKKLLLSDSGFYLCAWSVSLNQPQHFGDGTRLSIL.